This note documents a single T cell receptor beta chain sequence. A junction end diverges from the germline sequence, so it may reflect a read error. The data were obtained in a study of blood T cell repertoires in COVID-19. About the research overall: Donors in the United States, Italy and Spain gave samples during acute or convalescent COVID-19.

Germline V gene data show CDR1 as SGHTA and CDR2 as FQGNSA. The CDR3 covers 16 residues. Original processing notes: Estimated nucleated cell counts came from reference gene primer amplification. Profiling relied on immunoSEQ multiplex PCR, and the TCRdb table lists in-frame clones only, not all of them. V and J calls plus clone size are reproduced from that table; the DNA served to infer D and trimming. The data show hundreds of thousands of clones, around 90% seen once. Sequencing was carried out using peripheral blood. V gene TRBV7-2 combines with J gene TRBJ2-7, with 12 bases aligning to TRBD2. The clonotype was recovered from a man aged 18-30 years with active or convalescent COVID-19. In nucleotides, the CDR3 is TGTGCCAGCAGCGTAGCCGGACTAGCGGGACTATACGAGCAGTACTTC. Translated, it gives CASSVAGLAGLYEQYF.